The clone carrying this TCR beta chain was seen once. The antigen remains unidentified. The protocol was immunoSEQ multiplex PCR, while the TCRdb copy is restricted to in-frame clones and leaves out a portion. The table includes over a million clones, roughly 75% detected once. This specimen belongs to a study of shared clonotypes between healthy human individuals. General study findings and limits: Against clonotypes common to all four donors, non-shared ones had lower generation probabilities.

The sequence derives from a young man in good health. Sequenced input: memory CD4+ T cells sorted from blood. Subset indicated: CD45RA-negative fraction.

The CDR3 is CASSPGLAVFPYF. As DNA, the CDR3 is TGTGCCAGCAGCCCGGGACTAGCGGTTTTCCCGTACTTC. V and J are TRBV5-6 and TRBJ2-5; TRBD2 matches 11 bases. Per the germline V gene, CDR1 is SGHDT and CDR2 is YYEEEE. This CDR3 spans 13 amino acids. Trimming removed 4 bases from V and 13 bases from J; junction bases left unmatched: 9.